This T cell receptor (beta chain) was identified during a study of blood T cell repertoires in COVID-19. This clone appeared once. V dropped 3 bases and J dropped 11; count of bases not matched to a gene: 11. CDR1 and CDR2 (germline): SGHKS, YYEKEE (reference sequence). The CDR3 contains 14 residues. The protocol was immunoSEQ multiplex PCR, while the TCRdb copy is restricted to in-frame clones and leaves out a portion. In the table there are 150,000 to 200,000 clones, around four fifths of which are singletons. This chain joins TRBV5-5 and TRBJ2-3; 8 bases are a match to TRBD2. The sequencing sample was made of peripheral blood. The origin of this receptor is a woman in her 70s who had recovered from COVID-19. The CDR3 sequence: CASSSPGGLGGQYF. CDR3 DNA sequence: TGTGCCAGCAGCTCCCCGGGGGGGCTAGGTGGGCAGTATTTT.